What follows describes a single T cell receptor (beta chain). Its antigen remains unidentified. The data are from a study of CD8 T cells in ankylosing spondylitis. The CDR3 covers 13 residues. Deletions cut 0 bases from V and 4 bases from J, with 4 bases between. The germline V gene has CDR1 LGHDT and CDR2 YNNKEL (reference sequence). MiXCR, applied by TCRdb to the 5' RACE reads, yields one record per CDR3 protein. The profile shows 450,000 or so distinct CDR3 sequences, about 24% of them singletons. Study-level results: Made up of 7 to 9 highly homologous variants, a TCR beta motif appeared characteristic of ankylosing spondylitis blood. CD8+ disease-linked clones were present at relatively low frequencies in blood. Researchers reportedly found disease-linked clones significantly enriched in matched ankylosing spondylitis synovial fluid. Earlier literature documents some of the motif variants in reactive arthritis synovial fluid and blood.

This sequence joins TRBV3-1 and TRBJ1-3, with D uncertain. The TCR was taken from a male donor with ankylosing spondylitis. The sample comprised blood, either unsorted or a sorted T cell fraction (not recorded which). CDR3 sequence (DNA): TGTGCCAGCAGCCAAGAGATCGGAAACACCATATATTTT. Its protein is CASSQEIGNTIYF. Full variable domain (remainder filled in from reference TRBV3-1 and TRBJ1-3): DTAVSQTPKYLVTQMGNDKSIKCEQNLGHDTMYWYKQDSKKFLKIMFSYNNKELIINETVPNRFSPKSPDKAHLNLHINSLELGDSAVYFCASSQEIGNTIYFGEGSWLTVV.